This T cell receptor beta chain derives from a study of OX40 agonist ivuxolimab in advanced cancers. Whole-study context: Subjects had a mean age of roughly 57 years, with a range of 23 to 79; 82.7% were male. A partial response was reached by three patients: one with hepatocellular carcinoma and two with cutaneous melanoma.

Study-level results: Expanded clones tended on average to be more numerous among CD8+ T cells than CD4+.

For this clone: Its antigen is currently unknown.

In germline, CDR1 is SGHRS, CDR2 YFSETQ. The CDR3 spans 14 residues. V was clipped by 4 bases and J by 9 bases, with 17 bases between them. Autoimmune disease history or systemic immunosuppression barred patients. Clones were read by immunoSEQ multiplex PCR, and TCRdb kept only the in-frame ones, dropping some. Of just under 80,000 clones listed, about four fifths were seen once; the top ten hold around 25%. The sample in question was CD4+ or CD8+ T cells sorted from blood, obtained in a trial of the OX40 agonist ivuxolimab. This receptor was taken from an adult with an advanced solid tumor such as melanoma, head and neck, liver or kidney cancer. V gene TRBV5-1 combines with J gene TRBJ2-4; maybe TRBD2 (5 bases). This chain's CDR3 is CASSQEVESTIQYF. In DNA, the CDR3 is TGCGCCAGCAGCCAGGAGGTCGAATCCACCATTCAGTACTTC.